The clone carrying this TCR beta chain has a count of ten or more. The antigen remains undetermined. TCRdb re-analysed the 5' RACE reads in MiXCR, keeping a single row per CDR3 protein. The data contain about 240,000 distinct CDR3 sequences, over 9.5% of them singletons. CDR3 length equals 14 residues. The junction had 4 bases not matched to a gene; V was cut back by 4 bases and J by 4 bases. Germline V gene sequence: CDR1 SGHRS, CDR2 YFSETQ. This entry is derived from a study of identical twins. Study-wide results and limits: Analyses of zero insertions could, in part, be confounded by invariant MAIT and iNKT cells. Insertion counts were lower in abundant cord blood beta clonotypes, a trend that memory repertoires did not show.

The J gene is TRBJ2-1, the V gene TRBV5-1; TRBD1 matches at 8 bases. The sequence came from a middle-aged man in good health. The sample comprised memory T cells sorted from blood. The CDR3 region is CASSEQGEYNEQFF. The CDR3, as DNA: TGCGCCAGCAGCGAACAGGGGGAGTACAATGAGCAGTTCTTC.